This TCR beta chain was sequenced in a study of T cell repertoires in cytomegalovirus infection. Whole-study context: The authors relied on CMV epitopes, both recently identified HLA-C-restricted and well-studied HLA-B-restricted.

The ends were cut back, 3 bases at V and 1 base at J, with 12 bases in the middle. The length of the CDR3 is 15 residues. Germline V gives CDR1 MNHEY, CDR2 SMNVEV (reference sequence). This clonotype appeared a few times. Its target is unknown. TCRdb re-derived calls from the reads in MiXCR, one entry per CDR3 protein. In the table there are about 570,000 distinct CDR3 sequences, almost 40% of which are singletons. The V and J genes are TRBV27 and TRBJ1-1; D gene ambiguous. The receptor comes from a human donor in good health (CMV status not recorded). Some clones in this sample may be carry-over from other donors' samples. Sequenced here: cultured PBMCs, sampled from culture after CMV antigen stimulation. The CDR3 loop is CASSFMRGSNTEAFF. CDR3 bases: TGTGCCAGCAGTTTCATGCGGGGATCGAACACTGAAGCTTTCTTT.